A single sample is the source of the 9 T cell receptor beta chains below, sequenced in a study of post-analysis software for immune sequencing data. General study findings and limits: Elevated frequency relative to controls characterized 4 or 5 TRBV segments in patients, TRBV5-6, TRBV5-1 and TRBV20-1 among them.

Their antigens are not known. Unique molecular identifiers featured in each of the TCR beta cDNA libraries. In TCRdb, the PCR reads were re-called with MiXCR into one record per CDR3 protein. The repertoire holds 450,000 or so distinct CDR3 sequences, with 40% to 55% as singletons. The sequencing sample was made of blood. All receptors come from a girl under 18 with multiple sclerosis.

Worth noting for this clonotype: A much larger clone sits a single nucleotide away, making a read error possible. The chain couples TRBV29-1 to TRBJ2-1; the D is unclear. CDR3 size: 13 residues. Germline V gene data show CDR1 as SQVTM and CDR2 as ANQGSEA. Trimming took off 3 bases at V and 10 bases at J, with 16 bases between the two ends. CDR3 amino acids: CSVEVGGSYEQFF. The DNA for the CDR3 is TGCAGCGTTGAGGTTGGCGGTTCCTACGAGCAGTTCTTC.

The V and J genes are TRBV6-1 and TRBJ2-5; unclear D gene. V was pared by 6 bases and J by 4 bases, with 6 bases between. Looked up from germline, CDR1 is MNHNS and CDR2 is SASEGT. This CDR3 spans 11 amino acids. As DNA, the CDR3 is TGTGCCAGCAGCGCCCGAGAGACCCAGTACTTC. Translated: CASSARETQYF.

In nucleotides, the CDR3 is TGTGCCATCAGTGAGTCGAGGACTACAGCCAATGAGCAGTTCTTC. Translated: CAISESRTTANEQFF. The rearrangement joins TRBV10-3 to TRBJ2-1, with D possibly being TRBD2 (6 bases). This CDR3 has 15 amino acids. Germline V gene data show CDR1 as ENHRY and CDR2 as SYGVKD. Between the trimmed V and J ends, which lost 0 bases and 6 bases, there was a span of 12 bases.

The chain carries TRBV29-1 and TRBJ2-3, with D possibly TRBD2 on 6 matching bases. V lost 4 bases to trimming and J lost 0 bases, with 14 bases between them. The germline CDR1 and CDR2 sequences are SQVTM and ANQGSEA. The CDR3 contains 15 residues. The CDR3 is CSVGREMTSTDTQYF. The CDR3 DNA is TGCAGCGTTGGGAGGGAAATGACTAGCACAGATACGCAGTATTTT.

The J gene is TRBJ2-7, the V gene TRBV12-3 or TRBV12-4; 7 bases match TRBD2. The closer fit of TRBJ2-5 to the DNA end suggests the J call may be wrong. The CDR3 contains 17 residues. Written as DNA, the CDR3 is TGTGCCAGCAACTTGAAATTAGGCAGCAGCGGGATAGAGACCCAGTACTTC. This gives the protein CASNLKLGSSGIETQYF.

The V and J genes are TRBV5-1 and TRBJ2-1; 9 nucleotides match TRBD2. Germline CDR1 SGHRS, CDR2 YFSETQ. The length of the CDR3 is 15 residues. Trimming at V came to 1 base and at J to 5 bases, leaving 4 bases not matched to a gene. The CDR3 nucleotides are TGCGCCAGCAGCTTGAATAGCGGGAGAAACAATGAGCAGTTCTTC. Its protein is CASSLNSGRNNEQFF.

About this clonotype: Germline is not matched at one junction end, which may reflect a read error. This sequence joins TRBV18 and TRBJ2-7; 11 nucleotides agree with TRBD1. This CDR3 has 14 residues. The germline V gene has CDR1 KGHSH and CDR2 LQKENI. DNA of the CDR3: TGTGCCTGCTCACCGGGACAGGGGGCCTACGAGCAGTACTTC. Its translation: CACSPGQGAYEQYF.

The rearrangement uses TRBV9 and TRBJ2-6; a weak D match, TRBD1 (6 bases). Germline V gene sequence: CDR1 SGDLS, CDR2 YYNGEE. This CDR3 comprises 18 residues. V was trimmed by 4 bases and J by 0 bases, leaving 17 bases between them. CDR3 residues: CASSSRTEKSSGANVLTF. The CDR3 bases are TGTGCCAGCAGCTCCCGGACAGAAAAGAGCTCTGGGGCCAACGTCCTGACTTTC.

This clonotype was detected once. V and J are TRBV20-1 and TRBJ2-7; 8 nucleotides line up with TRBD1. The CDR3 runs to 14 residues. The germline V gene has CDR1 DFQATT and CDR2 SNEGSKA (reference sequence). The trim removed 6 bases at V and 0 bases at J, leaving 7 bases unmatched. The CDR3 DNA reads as TGCAGTGCCACCAGGACAGGGATCTCCTACGAGCAGTACTTC. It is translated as CSATRTGISYEQYF.